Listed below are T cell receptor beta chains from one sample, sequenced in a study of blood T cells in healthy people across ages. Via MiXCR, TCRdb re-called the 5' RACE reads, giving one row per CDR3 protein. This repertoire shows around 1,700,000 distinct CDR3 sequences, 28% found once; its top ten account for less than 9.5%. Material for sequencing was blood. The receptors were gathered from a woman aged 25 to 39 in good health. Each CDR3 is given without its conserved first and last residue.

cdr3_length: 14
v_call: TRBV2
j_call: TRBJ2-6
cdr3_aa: ASSVFGGRGANALT

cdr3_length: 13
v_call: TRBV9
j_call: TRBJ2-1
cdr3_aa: ASSPQFYSYNEQF

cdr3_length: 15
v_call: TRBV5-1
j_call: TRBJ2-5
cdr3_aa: ASSLFLGASSGETQY

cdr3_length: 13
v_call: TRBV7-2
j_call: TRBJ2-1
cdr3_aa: ASAELAGGPDEQF

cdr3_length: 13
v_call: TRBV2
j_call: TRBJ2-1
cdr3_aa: ASSEDRGGGWEQF

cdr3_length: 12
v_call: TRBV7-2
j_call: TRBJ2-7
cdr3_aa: ACSSSGSGYEQY

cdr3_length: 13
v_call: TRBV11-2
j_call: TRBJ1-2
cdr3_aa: ASSHGHGQGAGYT

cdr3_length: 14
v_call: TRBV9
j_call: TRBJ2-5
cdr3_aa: ASSARHRAGEETQY

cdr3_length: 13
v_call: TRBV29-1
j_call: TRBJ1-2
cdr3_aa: TAQRSLDSSYGYT

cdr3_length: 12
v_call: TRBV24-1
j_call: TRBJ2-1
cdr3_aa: ATSDLPPGDEQF

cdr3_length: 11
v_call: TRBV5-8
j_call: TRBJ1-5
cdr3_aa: ASSPYVDQPQH

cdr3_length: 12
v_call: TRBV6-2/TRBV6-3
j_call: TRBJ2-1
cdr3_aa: ASSYLAGYNEQF

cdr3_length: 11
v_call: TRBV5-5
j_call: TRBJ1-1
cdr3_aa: ASSKGIGTEAF

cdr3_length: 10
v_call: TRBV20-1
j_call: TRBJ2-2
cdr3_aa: SASRDTGELF

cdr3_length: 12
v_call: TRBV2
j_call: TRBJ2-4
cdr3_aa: ASSASGSGNIQY

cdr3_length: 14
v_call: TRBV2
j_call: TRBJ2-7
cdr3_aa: ASQRTGLAGTYEQY

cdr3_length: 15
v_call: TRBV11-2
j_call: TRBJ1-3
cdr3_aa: ASSVGPLTGSGNTIY

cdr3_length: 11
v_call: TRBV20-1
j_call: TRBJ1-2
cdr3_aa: SAGQGLYYGYT

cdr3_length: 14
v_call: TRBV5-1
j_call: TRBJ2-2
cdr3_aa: ASSSYRTGNTGELF

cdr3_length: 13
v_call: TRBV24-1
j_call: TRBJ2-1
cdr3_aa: ATSDWAQGVDEQF

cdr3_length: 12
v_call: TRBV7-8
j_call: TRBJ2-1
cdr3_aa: ASSLSRVYNEQF

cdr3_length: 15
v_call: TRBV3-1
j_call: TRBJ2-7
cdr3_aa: ASSPRARKAETYEQY

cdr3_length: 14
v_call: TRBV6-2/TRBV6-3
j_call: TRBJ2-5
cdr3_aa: ASSYGRGLAEETQY

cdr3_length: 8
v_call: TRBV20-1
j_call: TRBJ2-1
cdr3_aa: SSKNHEQF

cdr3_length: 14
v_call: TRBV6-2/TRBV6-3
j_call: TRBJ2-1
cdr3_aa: ASSSLGASSYNEQF

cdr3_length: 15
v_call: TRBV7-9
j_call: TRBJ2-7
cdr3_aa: ASSLTLLGTGSYEQY

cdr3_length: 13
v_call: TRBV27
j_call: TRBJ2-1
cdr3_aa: ASSLATGTYNEQF

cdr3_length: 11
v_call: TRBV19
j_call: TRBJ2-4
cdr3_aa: ASSAQGGDIQY

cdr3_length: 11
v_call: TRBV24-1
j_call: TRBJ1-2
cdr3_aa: ATSDSGYYGYT

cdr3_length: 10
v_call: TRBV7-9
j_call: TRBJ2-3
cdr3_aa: ASEPRPDTQY

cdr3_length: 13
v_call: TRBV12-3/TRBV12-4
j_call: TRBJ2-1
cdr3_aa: ASSLGTRAYNEQF

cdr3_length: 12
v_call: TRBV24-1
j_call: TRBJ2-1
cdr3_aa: ATSDGGLYNEQF

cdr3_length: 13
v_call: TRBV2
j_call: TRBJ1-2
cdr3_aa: ASSVQGGGYYGYT

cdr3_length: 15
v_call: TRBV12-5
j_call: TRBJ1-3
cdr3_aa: ASGSNLGTGNGNTIY

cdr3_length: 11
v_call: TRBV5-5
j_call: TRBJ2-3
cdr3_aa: ASSPSTGDTQY

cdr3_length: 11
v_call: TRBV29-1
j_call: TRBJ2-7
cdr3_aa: SVEGTGFYEQY

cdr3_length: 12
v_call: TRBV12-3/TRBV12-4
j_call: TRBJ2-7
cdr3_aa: ASSHSGRSDEQY

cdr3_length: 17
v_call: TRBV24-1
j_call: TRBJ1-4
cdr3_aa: ATSDSPGQGFSTNEKLF

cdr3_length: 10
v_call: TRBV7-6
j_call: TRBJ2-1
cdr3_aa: ASSDRYNEQF

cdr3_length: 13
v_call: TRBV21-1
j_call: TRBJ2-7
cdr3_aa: ASRPPGQGACEQY

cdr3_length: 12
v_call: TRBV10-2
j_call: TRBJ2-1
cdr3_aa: ASSVGRGGHEQF

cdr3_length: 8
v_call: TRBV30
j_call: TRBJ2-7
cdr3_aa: AWSDYEQY

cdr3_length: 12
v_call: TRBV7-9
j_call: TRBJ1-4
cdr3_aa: ASSVSGGHEKLF

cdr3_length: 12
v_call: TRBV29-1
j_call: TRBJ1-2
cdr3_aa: SVDLGNPQYGYT

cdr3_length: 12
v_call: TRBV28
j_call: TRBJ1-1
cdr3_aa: ASTRTAGNTEAF

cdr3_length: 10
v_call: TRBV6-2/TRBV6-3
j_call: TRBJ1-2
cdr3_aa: ASTRDSYGYT

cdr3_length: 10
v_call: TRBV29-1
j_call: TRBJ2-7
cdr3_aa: SVTLRVGEQY

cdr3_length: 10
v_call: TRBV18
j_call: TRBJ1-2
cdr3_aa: ASSPLSSYYT

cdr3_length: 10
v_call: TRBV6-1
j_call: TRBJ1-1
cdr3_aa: ASSEVRLEAF

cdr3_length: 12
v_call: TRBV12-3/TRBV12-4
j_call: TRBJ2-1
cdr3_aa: ASSLSAQAGVQF

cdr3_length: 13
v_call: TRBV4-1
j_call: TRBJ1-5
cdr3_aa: ASSLSGRADQPQH

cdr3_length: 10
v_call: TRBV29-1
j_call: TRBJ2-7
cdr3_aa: SVGWSGHEQY

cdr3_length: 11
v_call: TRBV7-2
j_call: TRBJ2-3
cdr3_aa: ASSFIRTDTQY

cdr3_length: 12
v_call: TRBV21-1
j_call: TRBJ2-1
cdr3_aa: ASSNRVAYNEQF

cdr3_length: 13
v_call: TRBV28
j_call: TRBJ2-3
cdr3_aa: ASSRTGGAKDTQY

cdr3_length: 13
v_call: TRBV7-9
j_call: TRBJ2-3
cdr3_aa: ASSAQSLRTDTQY

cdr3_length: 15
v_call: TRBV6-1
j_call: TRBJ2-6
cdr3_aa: ASRTRGRLNGANVLT

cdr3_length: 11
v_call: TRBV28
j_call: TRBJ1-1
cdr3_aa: AIFTGGWTEAF